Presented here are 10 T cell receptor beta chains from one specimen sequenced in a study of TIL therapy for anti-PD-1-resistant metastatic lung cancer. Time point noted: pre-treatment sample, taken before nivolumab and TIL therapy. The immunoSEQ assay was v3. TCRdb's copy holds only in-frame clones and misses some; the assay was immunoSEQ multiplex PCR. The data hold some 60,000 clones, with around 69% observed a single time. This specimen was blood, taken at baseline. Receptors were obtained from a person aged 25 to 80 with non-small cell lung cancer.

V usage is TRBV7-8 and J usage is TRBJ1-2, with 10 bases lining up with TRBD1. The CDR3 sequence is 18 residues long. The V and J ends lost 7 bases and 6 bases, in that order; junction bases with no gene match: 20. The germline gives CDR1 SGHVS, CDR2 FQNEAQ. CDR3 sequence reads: CASTNLPGQGNSWDGYTF. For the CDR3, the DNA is TGTGCCAGCACTAACCTCCCGGGACAGGGGAATAGTTGGGATGGCTACACCTTC.

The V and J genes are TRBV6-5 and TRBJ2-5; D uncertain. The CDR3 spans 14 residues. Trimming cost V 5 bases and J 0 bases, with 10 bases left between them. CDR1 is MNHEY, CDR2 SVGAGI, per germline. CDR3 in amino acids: CASSPSGNQETQYF. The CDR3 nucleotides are TGTGCCAGCAGTCCATCAGGCAACCAAGAGACCCAGTACTTC.

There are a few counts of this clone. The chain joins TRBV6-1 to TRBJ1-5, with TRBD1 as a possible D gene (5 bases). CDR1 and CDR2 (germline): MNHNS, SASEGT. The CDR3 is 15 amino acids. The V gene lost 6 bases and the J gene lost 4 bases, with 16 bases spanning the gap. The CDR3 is CASRTRAHGNQPQHF. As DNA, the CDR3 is TGTGCCAGCAGAACCAGGGCCCATGGGAATCAGCCCCAGCATTTT.

In nucleotides, the CDR3 is TGTGCCACCGGATATCGGCGGAATCCTCGGGAGCAGTACTTC. As protein: CATGYRRNPREQYF. The chain joins TRBV15 to TRBJ2-7, with unresolved D. CDR3 size: 14 residues. Trimming stripped 8 bases from V and 7 bases from J, with 21 bases between. Germline loops: CDR1 LNHNV, CDR2 YYDKDF (reference sequence).

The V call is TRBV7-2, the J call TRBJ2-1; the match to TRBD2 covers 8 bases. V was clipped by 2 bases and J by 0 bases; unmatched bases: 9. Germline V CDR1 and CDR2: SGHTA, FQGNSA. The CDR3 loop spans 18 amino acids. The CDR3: CASSLPRTGTSSYNEQFF. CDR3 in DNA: TGTGCCAGCAGCTTACCCAGGACCGGGACTAGCTCCTACAATGAGCAGTTCTTC.

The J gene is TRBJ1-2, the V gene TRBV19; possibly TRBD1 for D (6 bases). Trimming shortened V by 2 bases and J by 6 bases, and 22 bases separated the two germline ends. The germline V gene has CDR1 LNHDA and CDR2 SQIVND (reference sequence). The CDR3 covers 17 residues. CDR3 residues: CASSISRMGGAIDGYTF. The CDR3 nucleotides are TGTGCCAGTAGTATATCGAGAATGGGGGGCGCGATTGATGGCTACACCTTC.

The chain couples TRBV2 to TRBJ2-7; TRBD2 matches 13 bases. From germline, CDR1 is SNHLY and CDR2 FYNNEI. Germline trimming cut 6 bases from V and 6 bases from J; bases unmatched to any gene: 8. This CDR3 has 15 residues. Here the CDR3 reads CASRERTSGGVEQYF. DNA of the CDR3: TGTGCCAGCAGAGAACGGACTAGCGGGGGAGTCGAGCAGTACTTC.

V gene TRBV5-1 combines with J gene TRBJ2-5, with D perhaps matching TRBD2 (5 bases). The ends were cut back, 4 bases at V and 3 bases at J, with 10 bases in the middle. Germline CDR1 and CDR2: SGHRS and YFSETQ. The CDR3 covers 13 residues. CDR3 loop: CASSLPGEETQYF. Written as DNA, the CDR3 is TGCGCCAGCAGCCTCCCCGGGGAAGAGACCCAGTACTTC.

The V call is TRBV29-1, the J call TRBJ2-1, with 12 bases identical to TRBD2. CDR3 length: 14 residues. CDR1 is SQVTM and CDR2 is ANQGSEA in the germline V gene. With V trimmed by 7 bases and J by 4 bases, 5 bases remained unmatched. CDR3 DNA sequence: TGCAGCGGACTAGCGGGAGATATATACAATGAGCAGTTCTTC. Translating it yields CSGLAGDIYNEQFF.

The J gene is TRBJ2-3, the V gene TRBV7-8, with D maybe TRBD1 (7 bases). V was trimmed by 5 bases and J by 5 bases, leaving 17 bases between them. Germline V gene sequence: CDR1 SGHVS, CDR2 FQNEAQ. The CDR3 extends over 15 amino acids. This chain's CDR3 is CASSVGAQGGDTQYF. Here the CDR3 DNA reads TGTGCCAGCAGCGTAGGGGCCCAGGGGGGAGATACGCAGTATTTT.